The clone carrying this TCR beta chain has ten or more counts. Antigen unknown. V gave up 6 bases and J gave up 2 bases, with 13 bases separating them. CDR1 is DFQATT, CDR2 SNEGSKA, per germline (reference sequence). The length of the CDR3 is 14 residues. TCRdb recomputed calls from the RT-PCR reads with MiXCR, one row per CDR3 protein. The sample shows about 240,000 distinct CDR3 sequences, approximately 12% of them seen only once. This sample was taken from a study of response to subunit inactivated influenza vaccine. Findings of the study overall: The authors offered the suggestion that each seasonal influenza vaccination recruits few new T cells.

V usage is TRBV20-1 and J usage is TRBJ2-2; D ambiguous. The receptor comes from a man aged 50-59 years who received an inactivated influenza vaccine. The source material was non-naive T cells sorted from PBMCs, sampled about 14 days before vaccination. The CDR3 nucleotides read TGCAGTGCGCAAACCCAGATCAACACCGGGGAGCTGTTTTTT. It specifies CSAQTQINTGELFF.